The 9 T cell receptor beta chains given below trace back to one sample, sequenced in a study of T cell responses to AZD1222 COVID-19 vaccine. Clones were sequenced by immunoSEQ multiplex PCR, and TCRdb holds only the in-frame ones, with some missing. This table holds under 150,000 clones, 85% to 95% found once. The sequences come from peripheral blood, collected on day 0 of AZD1222 vaccination. The receptor source for this set is an adult in good health.

The chain is built from TRBV5-1 and TRBJ1-2; tentatively, D is TRBD1 (5 bases). The CDR3 runs to 13 residues. V lost 5 bases and J 2 bases, leaving 10 bases between the germline ends. The germline V gene encodes CDR1 SGHRS and CDR2 YFSETQ. Here the CDR3 DNA reads TGCGCCAGCAGAGCAGGGTTGAACTATGGCTACACCTTC. As protein: CASRAGLNYGYTF.

The chain joins TRBV5-5 to TRBJ2-7; D may be TRBD1 or TRBD2 (5 bases each). The V end lost 2 bases, the J end lost 4 bases, and 13 bases lay between the germline ends. CDR1 is SGHKS and CDR2 is YYEKEE in the germline V gene (reference sequence). The CDR3 has 14 amino acids. CDR3 sequence reads: CASSFGENRYEQYF. Written as DNA, the CDR3 is TGTGCCAGCAGCTTTGGGGAGAACAGGTACGAGCAGTACTTC.

V usage is TRBV7-2 and J usage is TRBJ2-2, with D perhaps matching TRBD2 (5 bases). CDR3 length: 15 residues. Trimming removed 3 bases from V and 4 bases from J, with 12 bases in between. CDR1 and CDR2 (germline): SGHTA, FQGNSA. DNA of the CDR3: TGTGCCAGCAGCTTGCGGACTGGGAGCACCGGGGAGCTGTTTTTT. Its protein is CASSLRTGSTGELFF. Full variable domain (rest looked up from reference TRBV7-2 and TRBJ2-2): GAGVSQSPSNKVTEKGKDVELRCDPISGHTALYWYRQSLGQGLEFLIYFQGNSAPDKSGLPSDRFSAERTGGSVSTLTIQRTQQEDSAVYLCASSLRTGSTGELFFGEGSRLTVL.

The chain couples TRBV11-2 to TRBJ1-6, with D perhaps TRBD1 (5 bases). Trimming left V 5 bases short and J 9 bases short, with 20 bases between. Looked up from germline, CDR1 is SGHAT and CDR2 is FQNNGV. The CDR3 runs to 16 residues. CDR3 sequence: CASSEVHGQTGSPLHF. DNA for the CDR3: TGTGCCAGCAGCGAAGTCCACGGACAAACCGGTTCACCCCTCCACTTT.

The V and J genes are TRBV5-6 and TRBJ1-1, with D possibly TRBD1 on 5 matching bases. V dropped 0 bases and J dropped 10 bases, with 16 bases sitting between them. Per germline, CDR1 SGHDT and CDR2 YYEEEE. The CDR3 consists of 14 residues. CDR3 nucleotides: TGTGCCAGCAGCTTGGGAACACGAACAGGTAGAGCTTTCTTT. As protein: CASSLGTRTGRAFF.

The chain employs TRBV7-8 and TRBJ2-7; TRBD1 matches at 7 bases. The CDR3 has 16 amino acids. The junction had 13 bases not matched to a gene; V was cut back by 5 bases and J by 3 bases. Germline V gene lookup returns CDR1 SGHVS and CDR2 FQNEAQ. The CDR3 is CASSAARTGSYYEQYF. The CDR3 DNA sequence: TGTGCCAGCAGCGCTGCCCGGACAGGTAGTTACTACGAGCAGTACTTC.

This clone was observed a single time. This rearrangement joins TRBV9 to TRBJ2-3; D call uncertain. Germline V CDR1 and CDR2: SGDLS, YYNGEE. Trimming shortened V by 5 bases and J by 0 bases, and 7 bases separated the two germline ends. The CDR3 is 13 amino acids. The CDR3 coding sequence is TGTGCCAGCAGTCGGCCTAGCACAGATACGCAGTATTTT. Protein sequence: CASSRPSTDTQYF. The complete variable domain, with remaining parts taken from reference TRBV9 and TRBJ2-3, reads DSGVTQTPKHLITATGQRVTLRCSPRSGDLSVYWYQQSLDQGLQFLIQYYNGEERAKGNILERFSAQQFPDLHSELNLSSLELGDSALYFCASSRPSTDTQYFGPGTRLTVL.

CDR3 sequence (DNA): TGCGCCAGCACCCCCTGGGCCGGGACGGATAACTATGGCTACACCTTC. Its translation is CASTPWAGTDNYGYTF. This sequence joins TRBV5-1 and TRBJ1-2; weak D call: TRBD1 (5 bases). Germline V CDR1 and CDR2: SGHRS, YFSETQ. This CDR3 is 16 amino acids long. V was clipped by 6 bases and J by 1 base, with 19 bases between them.

V gene TRBV2 combines with J gene TRBJ1-4; D is perhaps TRBD1 (6 bases). The V end lost 1 base, the J end lost 8 bases, and 11 bases lay between the germline ends. CDR3 size: 14 residues. The germline V gene encodes CDR1 SNHLY and CDR2 FYNNEI. In nucleotides, the CDR3 is TGTGCCAGCAGTGAAGGGGGGGCGCAGGAAAAACTGTTTTTT. Its translation: CASSEGGAQEKLFF.